Included here is one T cell receptor beta chain sequence, with context. Its antigen is unknown. The data stem from a study of OX40 agonist ivuxolimab in advanced cancers. Overall study context: A diagnosis of hepatocellular carcinoma, melanoma, renal cell or head and neck cancer was present in dose-escalation patients.

Overall study results and limits: Some nonresponders also had low normalized T-cell clonal expansion.

TCRdb's copy holds only in-frame clones and misses some; the assay was immunoSEQ multiplex PCR. Of around 30,000 clones in the sample, around four fifths were seen once. Trimming cost V 5 bases and J 1 base, with 11 bases left between them. The CDR3 consists of 14 residues. Germline CDR1 and CDR2: SGHTA and FQGTGA. The sequence derives from an adult with an advanced solid tumor such as melanoma, head and neck, liver or kidney cancer. The V call is TRBV7-3, the J call TRBJ1-2; D uncertain. Here the sequenced sample was CD4+ or CD8+ T cells sorted from blood, taken in a trial of the OX40 agonist ivuxolimab. For the CDR3, the DNA is TGTGCCAGCAGCGTCCCTTGGGATAACTATGGCTACACCTTC. This encodes CASSVPWDNYGYTF.